Following are 20 T cell receptor beta chains from one sample sequenced in a study of siplizumab effects on memory and regulatory T cells. Method: immunoSEQ multiplex PCR; TCRdb's copy keeps in-frame clones and lacks some. The repertoire holds about 100,000 clones, with about 91% as singletons. Material for sequencing was Tregs sorted from blood. These receptors were taken from a human donor in good health.

The chain links TRBV6-4 to TRBJ2-7, with TRBD2 identical over 12 bases. Trimming took 3 bases from V and 4 from J; bases not matched to a gene: 7. Per germline, CDR1 MRHNA and CDR2 SNTAGT. This CDR3 contains 16 residues. CDR3 protein: CASSDGLAGWSYEQYF. In DNA form, the CDR3 reads TGTGCCAGCAGTGATGGACTAGCGGGATGGAGTTACGAGCAGTACTTC.

The chain is built from TRBV27 and TRBJ2-7, with TRBD1 identical over 7 bases. CDR1 is MNHEY and CDR2 is SMNVEV in the germline V gene (reference sequence). The CDR3 runs to 14 residues. J gave up 2 bases and V 4 bases, and 5 bases lay outside the gene matches. Written as DNA, the CDR3 is TGTGCCAGCAGTTCTACGACAGGGCCCTACGAGCAGTACTTC. Translating it yields CASSSTTGPYEQYF.

This chain joins TRBV5-1 and TRBJ1-4; D is possibly TRBD1 (5 bases). The germline CDR1 and CDR2 sequences are SGHRS and YFSETQ. V dropped 6 bases and J dropped 3 bases, with 15 bases sitting between them. This CDR3 region has 15 residues. For the CDR3, the DNA is TGCGCCAGCAAAAGACAGACAGAGCCTAATGAAAAACTGTTTTTT. Protein: CASKRQTEPNEKLFF.

In its sample, this clone was seen a few times. The rearrangement links TRBV9 to TRBJ2-5; TRBD2 matches 16 bases. This CDR3 region has 18 residues. Germline loops: CDR1 SGDLS, CDR2 YYNGEE. With 3 bases clipped from V and 5 bases from J, the junction kept 10 bases outside the gene matches. CDR3 sequence (DNA): TGTGCCAGCAGCGAGGGGGGACTAGCGGGAGGGCCGAGTGAGACCCAGTACTTC. This translates into CASSEGGLAGGPSETQYF.

The chain has TRBV9 and TRBJ1-5; 7 positions agree with TRBD1. Per germline, CDR1 SGDLS and CDR2 YYNGEE. This CDR3 region has 15 residues. The trim removed 0 bases at V and 1 base at J, leaving 1 base unmatched. In DNA, the CDR3 is TGTGCCAGCAGCGTAGAGGGGGCAAGCAATCAGCCCCAGCATTTT. It translates to CASSVEGASNQPQHF.

The J gene is TRBJ2-5, the V gene TRBV6-1, with 10 bases fitting TRBD1. CDR3 length equals 14 residues. Unmatched junction bases numbered 5, after V lost 1 base and J lost 9 bases. Germline V lookup: CDR1 MNHNS, CDR2 SASEGT. In nucleotides, the CDR3 is TGTGCCAGCAGTGAAGGGACAGGGGGTCGGGCCCAGTACTTC. It encodes CASSEGTGGRAQYF.

The chain has TRBV9 and TRBJ1-2, with TRBD1 matching over 8 bases. CDR3 length: 15 residues. V shed 0 bases and J 5 bases; nucleotides not matched to a gene: 6. CDR1 SGDLS and CDR2 YYNGEE come from the germline V gene. CDR3 coding DNA: TGTGCCAGCAGCGTAGGGGCAGGGGGCGTTTATGGCTACACCTTC. It codes for CASSVGAGGVYGYTF.

CDR3 nucleotide sequence: TGCAGCGTTGTGCTCGGGTTAACCTACAATGAGCAGTTCTTC. Translation: CSVVLGLTYNEQFF. The V gene is TRBV29-1, the J gene TRBJ2-1, with D hard to call. CDR3 length: 14 residues. Looked up from germline, CDR1 is SQVTM and CDR2 is ANQGSEA. V was shortened by 4 bases and J by 2 bases, with 12 bases between the two germline ends.

The chain has TRBV5-1 and TRBJ2-5; 7 positions match TRBD2. Per the germline V gene, CDR1 is SGHRS and CDR2 is YFSETQ. V lost 2 bases to trimming and J lost 4 bases; unmatched junction nucleotides: 5. The CDR3 is 14 amino acids. The CDR3: CASSFRVAGETQYF. The CDR3 DNA follows: TGCGCCAGCAGCTTTCGGGTAGCGGGAGAGACCCAGTACTTC.

The CDR3 loop is CASSLATGPYEQYF. CDR3 coding DNA: TGCGCCAGCAGCTTGGCGACAGGGCCCTACGAGCAGTACTTC. The rearrangement joins TRBV5-1 to TRBJ2-7; TRBD1 matches 7 bases. The CDR3 covers 14 residues. The germline gives CDR1 SGHRS, CDR2 YFSETQ. V dropped 0 bases and J dropped 2; count of bases not matched to a gene: 2.

This rearrangement joins TRBV10-2 to TRBJ2-6; D is possibly TRBD1 or TRBD2 (6 bases each). Trimming stripped 6 bases from V and 2 bases from J, with 11 bases between. Germline V CDR1 and CDR2: WSHSY, SAAADI. This CDR3 is 15 amino acids long. CDR3 bases: TGCGCCAGCAGCCCGGGGGCGGCTGGGGCCAACGTCCTGACTTTC. This gives the protein CASSPGAAGANVLTF.

This clone was detected only once. V is TRBV4-2 and J is TRBJ2-5; a possible D gene is TRBD2 (5 bases). V was shortened by 4 bases and J by 2 bases, with 17 bases between the two germline ends. The CDR3 runs 16 residues. Germline V lookup: CDR1 LGHNA, CDR2 YNFKEQ. Here the CDR3 reads CASSPEGVTKQETQYF. The CDR3, as DNA: TGTGCCAGCAGCCCTGAGGGCGTAACGAAACAAGAGACCCAGTACTTC.

The J gene is TRBJ2-3, the V gene TRBV5-1; 9 nucleotides align to TRBD2. Germline CDR1 is SGHRS and CDR2 is YFSETQ. The CDR3 loop spans 15 amino acids. The ends lost 4 bases at V and 3 bases at J; junction bases unmatched: 6. As DNA, the CDR3 is TGCGCCAGCAGCGCTTTAGCGGGAGAAACAGATACGCAGTATTTT. Amino acid sequence: CASSALAGETDTQYF.

Comment on this clone: Other DNA sequences from this sample encode an identical CDR3 as well. V gene TRBV5-6 combines with J gene TRBJ2-3, with D tentatively TRBD2 (5 bases). Between the trimmed V and J ends, which lost 4 bases and 0 bases, there was a span of 15 bases. This CDR3 has 16 amino acids. Germline CDR1 SGHDT, CDR2 YYEEEE. The CDR3 bases are TGTGCCAGCAGCCTACCCTCCGGCGGGAGCACAGATACGCAGTATTTT. This encodes CASSLPSGGSTDTQYF.

The chain employs TRBV21-1 and TRBJ1-5; the D call of TRBD1 is as the table states it, not checked on the DNA. TRBV21-1 is designated a pseudogene. The CDR3 is 17 amino acids. The CDR3 DNA sequence: TGTGCCAGCAGCCGAGGGGAAGACAGGGCCAGCAATCAGCCCCAGCATTTT. This codes for CASSRGEDRASNQPQHF.

This chain uses TRBV28 with TRBJ1-1; D unresolved. The CDR3 consists of 14 residues. Germline CDR1 is MDHEN and CDR2 is SYDVKM. The V gene lost 7 bases and the J gene lost 2 bases, with 14 bases spanning the gap. CDR3 nucleotide sequence: TGTGCCAGCATTAATTCTGGGAAAAACACTGAAGCTTTCTTT. Protein: CASINSGKNTEAFF.

The chain is built from TRBV5-1 and TRBJ2-7; 9 bases line up with TRBD2. Germline assignment: CDR1 SGHRS and CDR2 YFSETQ. The CDR3 contains 15 residues. V shed 5 bases, J shed 4 bases, and the junction held 10 bases outside the gene matches. The CDR3 sequence is CASSSGTSPPYEQYF. CDR3 bases: TGCGCCAGCAGTTCCGGGACTAGCCCACCTTACGAGCAGTACTTC.

This CDR3 reads CASSYSGGGASNEQFF. CDR3 nucleotides: TGTGCCAGCAGTTACTCCGGCGGGGGCGCGTCCAATGAGCAGTTCTTC. V and J are TRBV6-6 and TRBJ2-1, with D tentatively TRBD2 (7 bases). In germline, CDR1 is MNHNY, CDR2 SVGAGI (reference sequence). The ends were cut back, 0 bases at V and 6 bases at J, with 15 bases in the middle. The CDR3 has 16 amino acids.

V is TRBV5-6 and J is TRBJ2-3, with TRBD1 matching 9 bases. The CDR3 has 16 amino acids. Germline-derived CDR1 and CDR2 are SGHDT and YYEEEE. V dropped 1 base and J dropped 7; count of bases not matched to a gene: 10. The CDR3 coding sequence is TGTGCCAGCAGCTTGATGGAGGACAGGGGCACGAATACGCAGTATTTT. Encoded protein: CASSLMEDRGTNTQYF.

This chain joins TRBV5-1 and TRBJ2-3; 10 bases line up with TRBD2. Germline lookup yields CDR1 SGHRS and CDR2 YFSETQ. The CDR3 totals 15 residues. With V trimmed by 2 bases and J by 3 bases, 3 bases remained unmatched. CDR3 nucleotide sequence: TGCGCCAGCAGCTTAGCGGGAGGGATGACAGATACGCAGTATTTT. This gives the protein CASSLAGGMTDTQYF.